The present TCR beta chain was sequenced within a study of T-cell reconstitution after alpha-beta-depleted transplantation in children. This clonotype has more than one count but fewer than ten. The CDR3 has 15 residues. From germline, CDR1 is MNHNS and CDR2 SASEGT. With 7 bases removed from V and 2 bases from J, the gap between germline ends came to 18 bases. Construction of the TCRbeta library involved unique molecular identifiers. TCRdb passed the PCR reads through MiXCR, listing each CDR3 protein once. The sample consists of roughly 500,000 distinct CDR3 sequences, approximately 32% of them appearing once.

The chain employs TRBV6-1 and TRBJ2-7, with D unclear. The clonotype comes from a human donor who donated a stem cell graft to a child with aplastic anemia. Sequencing was performed on PBMCs from the stem cell graft donor, taken from the stem cell graft. The CDR3 bases are TGTGCCAGCACCAAAGGGCAGTCTGGTGCCTACGAGCAGTACTTC. Protein sequence: CASTKGQSGAYEQYF.